One and the same sample provided the 19 T cell receptor beta chains below, sequenced in a study of T cell responses to AZD1222 COVID-19 vaccine listed by TCRdb under 2021. The intended sense of this specimen's time point label: about 28 days (+/-7) after the second vaccine dose. Library creation used the immunoSEQ multiplex PCR assay. In its TCRdb copy, this immuneACCESS table keeps in-frame sequences only and misses some clones. Where compared with another copy, unresolved V genes explain less than half of these, and the others have no known cause. This sample is represented by 65,000 to 85,000 clones; roughly 85% of them were singletons. The top ten constitute more than 9% of the sample. Sequenced material: peripheral blood, taken 28 days after the second AZD1222 dose. Receptors were obtained from an adult who received the AZD1222 COVID-19 vaccine.

This chain uses TRBV28 with TRBJ1-6, with D possibly matching TRBD1 (5 bases). V was clipped by 2 bases and J by 4 bases, with 12 bases between them. Germline CDR1 is MDHEN and CDR2 is SYDVKM. The CDR3 has 16 residues. In DNA form, the CDR3 reads TGTGCCAGCAGTTTAGTGGGGCGGGGGTATAATTCACCCCTCCACTTT. The encoded protein is CASSLVGRGYNSPLHF.

This sequence joins TRBV7-9 and TRBJ2-2, with TRBD2 as a possible D gene (5 bases). This CDR3 has 13 residues. Germline CDR1 reads SEHNR; CDR2 reads FQNEAQ (reference sequence). The germline V and J ends were trimmed by 7 bases and 6 bases, with 12 bases remaining between them. The CDR3 reads CASIGPGAGELFF. CDR3 nucleotide sequence: TGTGCCAGCATCGGACCCGGGGCCGGGGAGCTGTTTTTT.

The chain combines TRBV24-1 with TRBJ1-2; 9 positions match TRBD1. The CDR3 spans 14 residues. J was trimmed by 8 bases and V by 3 bases; bases with no gene match: 6. CDR1 and CDR2 from the germline V gene are KGHDR and SFDVKD. CDR3 bases: TGTGCCACCAGTGATCCCGGGACAGGGAGGGGCTACACCTTC. As protein: CATSDPGTGRGYTF.

The J gene is TRBJ1-4, the V gene TRBV10-1; TRBD1 matches at 8 bases. V gave up 6 bases and J gave up 8 bases; unmatched junction bases: 5. Germline V CDR1 and CDR2: WNHNN, SYGVQD (reference sequence). The CDR3 is 13 amino acids. CDR3 nucleotides: TGCGCCAGCAGCGGACAGGGAGGGGAAAAACTGTTTTTT. Its translation: CASSGQGGEKLFF.

The chain carries TRBV11-2 and TRBJ2-3, with TRBD1 as a possible D gene (6 bases). Germline CDR1 is SGHAT and CDR2 is FQNNGV. This CDR3 has 15 amino acids. V lost 5 bases and J 3 bases, leaving 15 bases between the germline ends. The CDR3 DNA follows: TGTGCCAGCAGCCCGCACAGGGTATTGACAGATACGCAGTATTTT. This encodes CASSPHRVLTDTQYF.

This chain uses TRBV30 with TRBJ1-4; D remains ambiguous. The CDR3 is 14 residues long. Trimming stripped 0 bases from V and 8 bases from J, with 13 bases between. Germline CDR1 is GTSNPN and CDR2 is SVGIG (reference sequence). CDR3 nucleotides: TGTGCCTGGAGTGTAGTCCGGGATTCCGAAAAACTGTTTTTT. This codes for CAWSVVRDSEKLFF.

This chain connects TRBV6-6 to TRBJ1-2; TRBD1 matches 8 bases. J was trimmed by 8 bases and V by 6 bases; bases with no gene match: 5. This CDR3 spans 12 amino acids. Germline loops: CDR1 MNHNY, CDR2 SVGAGI (reference sequence). As DNA, the CDR3 is TGTGCCAGCAGCCGGACAGGGCACGGCTACACCTTC. Translating it yields CASSRTGHGYTF.

This clone turned up a few times. The chain uses TRBV3-1 (or the pseudogene TRBV3-2) and TRBJ1-2; TRBD1 is a possible D gene (5 bases). V shed 3 bases and J shed 4 bases, with 18 bases lying between them. Germline V CDR1 and CDR2: LGHDT, YNNKEL (reference sequence). The CDR3 length is 16 residues. CDR3 amino acids: CASSQGPTGEIYGYTF. The CDR3 DNA sequence: TGTGCCAGCAGCCAGGGCCCCACGGGGGAGATCTATGGCTACACCTTC.

This chain joins TRBV28 and TRBJ2-7; D is unclear. In germline, CDR1 is MDHEN, CDR2 SYDVKM. Trimming removed 2 bases at V and 2 bases at J, with 4 bases between. This CDR3 is built from 12 residues. The CDR3 loop reads CASSLRAYEQYF. CDR3 nucleotide sequence: TGTGCCAGCAGTTTACGGGCCTACGAGCAGTACTTC. The complete variable domain, with remaining parts taken from reference TRBV28 and TRBJ2-7, reads DVKVTQSSRYLVKRTGEKVFLECVQDMDHENMFWYRQDPGLGLRLIYFSYDVKMKEKGDIPEGYSVSREKKERFSLILESASTNQTSMYLCASSLRAYEQYFGPGTRLTVT.

This clone has just one count. The chain has TRBV6-5 and TRBJ1-2; TRBD1 aligns across 7 bases. Trimming at V came to 0 bases and at J to 3 bases, leaving 7 bases not matched to a gene. The CDR3 is made up of 16 amino acids. Germline V gene data show CDR1 as MNHEY and CDR2 as SVGAGI. Written as DNA, the CDR3 is TGTGCCAGCAGTTACTCGAGTGGAGGGGGCGACTATGGCTACACCTTC. Translating it yields CASSYSSGGGDYGYTF.

This clone was counted once. CDR3 DNA sequence: TGTGCCAGCAGCTTGGCCGAATGGAACACTGAAGCTTTCTTT. Its protein is CASSLAEWNTEAFF. The chain combines TRBV5-8 with TRBJ1-1; no reliable D call. The CDR3 is 14 residues long. Germline assignment: CDR1 SGHTS and CDR2 YDEGEE. The V and J ends lost 0 bases and 1 base respectively, with 7 bases between them. Complete variable domain (other parts from reference TRBV5-8 and TRBJ1-1): EAGVTQSPTHLIKTRGQQATLRCSPISGHTSVYWYQQALGLGLQFLLWYDEGEERNRGNFPPRFSGRQFPNYSSELNVNALELEDSALYLCASSLAEWNTEAFFGQGTRLTVV.

The rearrangement links TRBV29-1 to TRBJ1-1; the D gene is possibly TRBD1 (6 bases). Trimming took 3 bases from V and 3 from J, leaving 14 bases between them. Germline V lookup: CDR1 SQVTM, CDR2 ANQGSEA. The CDR3 totals 14 residues. The CDR3 sequence is CSVDEGGVYTEAFF. The DNA for the CDR3 is TGCAGCGTTGACGAAGGGGGGGTTTACACTGAAGCTTTCTTT. The variable domain in full, with the rest retrieved from reference TRBV29-1 and TRBJ1-1, is SAVISQKPSRDICQRGTSLTIQCQVDSQVTMMFWYRQQPGQSLTLIATANQGSEATYESGFVIDKFPISRPNLTFSTLTVSNMSPEDSSIYLCSVDEGGVYTEAFFGQGTRLTVV.

This clone was observed a handful of times. The chain couples TRBV7-9 to TRBJ2-7; D unclear. This CDR3 is built from 12 residues. Trimming pared 5 bases from V and 1 base from J, leaving 6 bases between. The germline gives CDR1 SEHNR, CDR2 FQNEAQ (reference sequence). For the CDR3, the DNA is TGTGCCAGCAGCCTGGGATCCTACGAGCAGTACTTC. This translates into CASSLGSYEQYF.

This chain links TRBV18 with TRBJ1-1; D is uncertain. Germline CDR1 KGHSH, CDR2 LQKENI. Trimming pared 3 bases from V and 1 base from J, leaving 6 bases between. The CDR3 loop spans 13 amino acids. The CDR3 is CASSPLKNTEAFF. CDR3 nucleotides: TGTGCCAGCTCACCCCTAAAGAACACTGAAGCTTTCTTT.

The chain links TRBV7-9 to TRBJ1-2; no definite D call. Per germline, CDR1 SEHNR and CDR2 FQNEAQ (reference sequence). Trimming pared 3 bases from V and 10 bases from J, leaving 9 bases between. CDR3 length equals 11 residues. Here the CDR3 DNA reads TGTGCCAGCAGCTTGTCCCCCCACTACACCTTC. This gives the protein CASSLSPHYTF.

This clone showed up just once. This chain joins TRBV6-5 and TRBJ1-4; D is unresolved. V was pared by 6 bases and J by 4 bases, with 9 bases between. CDR3 length: 13 residues. Germline lookup yields CDR1 MNHEY and CDR2 SVGAGI. The CDR3: CASRDGYNEKLFF. The CDR3 DNA reads as TGTGCCAGCAGGGACGGGTATAATGAAAAACTGTTTTTT.

The chain is built from TRBV28 and TRBJ1-4; no clear D. V was pared by 3 bases and J by 3 bases, with 5 bases between. The germline V gene encodes CDR1 MDHEN and CDR2 SYDVKM. This CDR3 region has 13 residues. As DNA, the CDR3 is TGTGCCAGCAGTTTTTCACCTAATGAAAAACTGTTTTTT. It codes for CASSFSPNEKLFF.

The chain uses TRBV5-3 and TRBJ1-5; D remains ambiguous. TRBV5-3 is an ORF, with its function uncertain. V was shortened by 2 bases and J by 3 bases, with 12 bases between the two germline ends. CDR3 size: 15 residues. The CDR3 DNA sequence: TGTGCCAGAAGCTTTGTTGGGCAAGACAATCAGCCCCAGCATTTT. Protein product: CARSFVGQDNQPQHF.

The chain joins TRBV6-1 to TRBJ1-2, with D unresolved. Germline V gene lookup returns CDR1 MNHNS and CDR2 SASEGT. The CDR3 runs 13 residues. V was trimmed by 3 bases and J by 5 bases, leaving 10 bases between them. Here the CDR3 reads CASSEVQEYGYTF. Here the CDR3 DNA reads TGTGCCAGCAGTGAGGTTCAGGAATATGGCTACACCTTC.